A single T cell receptor (beta chain) is shown here with its context. This entry is derived from a study of blood T cell repertoires in COVID-19. Overall study: Acute-phase and convalescent COVID-19 samples originated in the United States, Italy and Spain.

Participant age was 18 to 89 years, and participants resided in fewer than 25 US areas. Recovery among Cohort 3 donors was established by two negative PCRs, clearance, or symptom resolution. Trimming took off 11 bases at V and 6 bases at J, with 16 bases between the two ends. The CDR3 has 12 residues. The germline V gene encodes CDR1 SNHLY and CDR2 FYNNEI. Per the original methods: Reference gene primers were amplified, and this amplification served to estimate nucleated cell counts. Libraries were prepared by immunoSEQ multiplex PCR; TCRdb keeps only in-frame clonotypes and omits some of them. That table gives V, J and clone size, and the DNA gave D and trimming. The sample carries approximately 490,000 clones, about 85% recorded once.

The source is a woman aged 18-35 years who had recovered from COVID-19. Sequences were obtained from PBMCs or T cells enriched from blood (not recorded which). The chain has TRBV2 and TRBJ1-1; no clear D. The CDR3 region is CALGGLRAEAFF. The CDR3 DNA reads TGTGCCCTCGGTGGGTTACGGGCTGAAGCTTTCTTT.